This T cell receptor beta chain stems from a study of cytomegalovirus exposure and HLA in healthy donors. Donors were nominally healthy when sampled, though unrecorded immune exposures were likely. Primers: 60 Vbeta forward and 13 Jbeta reverse. Measured with immunoSEQ multiplex PCR; TCRdb has only the in-frame clones, and not every one. Here the sample spans 150,000 to 200,000 clones, 65% to 85% being singletons. Whole-study results and caveats: Reportedly, TCR beta sequences accurately predicted HLA-A and HLA-B alleles in most subjects.

Remarks on this clone: Its antigen remains unknown.

The specimen was PBMCs. This receptor was identified in a man aged 35-49 years in good health and CMV-seropositive.

CDR3 in DNA: TGTGCCAGCAGCCGAACAGGGGGCCGCGAGCAGTACTTC. Its translation: CASSRTGGREQYF. This chain links TRBV5-8 with TRBJ2-7; 9 positions match TRBD1. In germline, CDR1 is SGHTS, CDR2 YDEGEE. The length of the CDR3 is 13 residues. Trimming at V came to 4 bases and at J to 6 bases, leaving 5 bases not matched to a gene.